These 16 T cell receptor beta chains were sequenced from one sample in a study of blood T cell repertoires in COVID-19. Produced via immunoSEQ multiplex PCR; TCRdb's table is partial and in-frame only. The sample includes about 440,000 clones, roughly 90% of them seen just once. The specimen was peripheral blood. The source of these receptors is a woman in her thirties with acute or convalescent COVID-19.

The rearrangement uses TRBV7-2 and TRBJ1-5; D is undetermined. The ends were cut back, 1 base at V and 4 bases at J, with 11 bases in the middle. The CDR3 sequence is 15 residues long. Germline values: CDR1 SGHTA, CDR2 FQGNSA. The DNA for the CDR3 is TGTGCCAGCAGCTTAGGAGGGATGGAGAATCAGCCCCAGCATTTT. It codes for CASSLGGMENQPQHF.

This clone was observed a single time. The chain is built from TRBV3-1 (or the pseudogene TRBV3-2) and TRBJ2-3, with TRBD2 matching over 14 bases. V lost 2 bases and J lost 6; bases outside the gene matches: 7. Germline V gene data show CDR1 as LGHDT and CDR2 as YNNKEL (reference sequence). The CDR3 sequence is 17 residues long. This chain's CDR3 is CASSQRLAGGRSDTQYF. As DNA, the CDR3 is TGTGCCAGCAGCCAAAGACTAGCGGGGGGGCGGTCTGATACGCAGTATTTT.

CDR3 nucleotide sequence: TGTGCCAGCAGCACCCCCGCCAAAGGGACTGGGCCCTACAATGAGCAGTTCTTC. Its protein is CASSTPAKGTGPYNEQFF. This chain uses TRBV9 with TRBJ2-1, with D tentatively TRBD2 (6 bases). Trimming cost V 4 bases and J 2 bases, with 22 bases left between them. The CDR3 is 18 amino acids. CDR1 is SGDLS and CDR2 is YYNGEE in the germline V gene. The full variable domain, completed using reference TRBV9 and TRBJ2-1, is DSGVTQTPKHLITATGQRVTLRCSPRSGDLSVYWYQQSLDQGLQFLIQYYNGEERAKGNILERFSAQQFPDLHSELNLSSLELGDSALYFCASSTPAKGTGPYNEQFFGPGTRLTVL.

The chain couples TRBV12-2 to TRBJ1-6; the table's D call TRBD1 went unverified against the DNA. TRBV12-2 is deemed a pseudogene. The CDR3 loop spans 16 amino acids. The CDR3 DNA is TGTGCAAGTCGCTTAGGACAGACCCTCTATAATTCACCCCTCCACTTT. It specifies CASRLGQTLYNSPLHF.

The rearrangement uses TRBV30 and TRBJ1-1; D gene unclear. The CDR3 has 12 residues. The ends were cut back, 5 bases at V and 0 bases at J, with 7 bases in the middle. CDR1 and CDR2 from the germline V gene are GTSNPN and SVGIG (reference sequence). CDR3 in amino acids: CAWCRVNTEAFF. The DNA for the CDR3 is TGTGCCTGGTGTCGGGTGAACACTGAAGCTTTCTTT.

This rearrangement joins TRBV5-1 to TRBJ2-3; no reliable D call. CDR1 and CDR2 (germline): SGHRS, YFSETQ. CDR3 length: 15 residues. Trimming removed 3 bases from V and 4 bases from J, with 15 bases in between. This CDR3 is CASSSPVARPDTQYF. In nucleotides, the CDR3 is TGCGCCAGCAGCTCCCCTGTGGCTAGACCAGATACGCAGTATTTT.

This clone was detected only a few times. Other nucleotide sequences in the sample specify the same CDR3. The genes are TRBV5-1 and TRBJ2-7; 14 bases agree with TRBD2. The germline gives CDR1 SGHRS, CDR2 YFSETQ. The ends lost 0 bases at V and 2 bases at J; junction bases unmatched: 4. The CDR3 sequence is 17 residues long. The CDR3 nucleotides read TGCGCCAGCAGCTTGGCCGGACTAGCGGGGGGCACCTACGAGCAGTACTTC. This codes for CASSLAGLAGGTYEQYF.

The chain combines TRBV9 with TRBJ2-3, with TRBD2 identical over 15 bases. There are 17 residues in the CDR3. Germline CDR1 reads SGDLS; CDR2 reads YYNGEE. V was pared by 4 bases and J by 5 bases, with 8 bases of the junction left unmatched. The CDR3 here is CASSPRTSGGVGDTQYF. CDR3 bases: TGTGCCAGCAGCCCAAGGACTAGCGGGGGGGTCGGAGATACGCAGTATTTT. The whole variable domain, filled in from reference TRBV9 and TRBJ2-3, reads DSGVTQTPKHLITATGQRVTLRCSPRSGDLSVYWYQQSLDQGLQFLIQYYNGEERAKGNILERFSAQQFPDLHSELNLSSLELGDSALYFCASSPRTSGGVGDTQYFGPGTRLTVL.

The V gene is TRBV28, the J gene TRBJ1-5; D uncertain. There are 14 residues in the CDR3. Trimming took off 5 bases at V and 1 base at J, with 9 bases between the two ends. The germline V gene encodes CDR1 MDHEN and CDR2 SYDVKM. The CDR3 is CASSQANSNQPQHF. The CDR3 DNA reads TGTGCCAGCAGTCAGGCGAACAGCAATCAGCCCCAGCATTTT.

The chain combines TRBV11-2 with TRBJ1-1, with TRBD1 identical over 8 bases. Germline assignment: CDR1 SGHAT and CDR2 FQNNGV. The CDR3 is made up of 14 amino acids. J was trimmed by 5 bases and V by 5 bases; bases with no gene match: 7. CDR3 DNA sequence: TGTGCCAGCAGCGGGGGACAGGTCGGAACTGAAGCTTTCTTT. The encoded protein is CASSGGQVGTEAFF.

This chain links TRBV12-5 with TRBJ2-7; 8 bases fit TRBD2. Germline CDR1 and CDR2: LGHNT and FRNRAP. This CDR3 has 13 amino acids. J gave up 13 bases and V 0 bases, and 8 bases lay outside the gene matches. The DNA of the CDR3 is TGTGCTAGTGGTTTGGTACCCATTAGCGGGGCCTACTTC. Translation: CASGLVPISGAYF.

V is TRBV2 and J is TRBJ1-2, with a weak D call TRBD1 (5 bases). Germline CDR1 is SNHLY and CDR2 is FYNNEI. The CDR3 totals 14 residues. V lost 6 bases and J lost 2, with 13 bases in between. CDR3 DNA: TGTGCCAGCAGAGGTGTTGGGGGGAACTATGGCTACACCTTC. It is translated as CASRGVGGNYGYTF.

The V call is TRBV27, the J call TRBJ1-6; 8 bases map to TRBD1. The V and J ends lost 3 bases and 10 bases, in that order; junction bases with no gene match: 5. Germline V gene data show CDR1 as MNHEY and CDR2 as SMNVEV (reference sequence). The CDR3 totals 14 residues. The CDR3 DNA follows: TGTGCCAGCAGTTTGACAGGGGATCGGTCACCCCTCCACTTT. It translates to CASSLTGDRSPLHF.

The chain is built from TRBV5-6 and TRBJ2-1; TRBD2 agrees at 13 bases. Looked up from germline, CDR1 is SGHDT and CDR2 is YYEEEE. CDR3 length: 15 residues. V dropped 4 bases and J dropped 6; count of bases not matched to a gene: 4. The DNA of the CDR3 is TGTGCCAGCAGCCGCGGACTAGCGGGGGTCAATGAGCAGTTCTTC. This encodes CASSRGLAGVNEQFF.

V gene TRBV19 combines with J gene TRBJ2-1; TRBD1 matches 8 bases. The V gene end was trimmed by 7 bases and the J gene end by 6 bases; junction bases not matched to a gene: 11. Germline CDR1 reads LNHDA; CDR2 reads SQIVND (reference sequence). This CDR3 comprises 15 residues. CDR3 DNA: TGTGCCAGTAAGAGAGGAACAGGGGGATCCAATGAGCAGTTCTTC. Its protein product is CASKRGTGGSNEQFF.

The gene calls are TRBV5-1 and TRBJ2-7; D is ambiguous. The length of the CDR3 is 13 residues. Germline V gene data show CDR1 as SGHRS and CDR2 as YFSETQ. Trimming pared 4 bases from V and 4 bases from J, leaving 12 bases between. Here the CDR3 DNA reads TGCGCCAGCAGCCGTCCAGCGATATACGAGCAGTACTTC. Its protein product is CASSRPAIYEQYF.